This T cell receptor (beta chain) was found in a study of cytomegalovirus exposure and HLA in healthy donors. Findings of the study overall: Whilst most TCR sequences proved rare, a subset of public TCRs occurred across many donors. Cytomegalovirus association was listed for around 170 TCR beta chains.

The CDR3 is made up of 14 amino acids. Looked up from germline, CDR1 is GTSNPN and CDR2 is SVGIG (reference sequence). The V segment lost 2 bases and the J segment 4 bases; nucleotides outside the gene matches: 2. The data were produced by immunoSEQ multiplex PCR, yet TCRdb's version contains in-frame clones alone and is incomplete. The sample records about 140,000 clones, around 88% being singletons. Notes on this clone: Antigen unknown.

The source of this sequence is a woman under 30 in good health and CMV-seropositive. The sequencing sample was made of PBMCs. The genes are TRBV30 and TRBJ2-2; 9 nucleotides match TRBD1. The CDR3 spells CAWSPDRGTGELFF. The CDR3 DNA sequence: TGTGCCTGGAGTCCGGACAGGGGCACCGGGGAGCTGTTTTTT.